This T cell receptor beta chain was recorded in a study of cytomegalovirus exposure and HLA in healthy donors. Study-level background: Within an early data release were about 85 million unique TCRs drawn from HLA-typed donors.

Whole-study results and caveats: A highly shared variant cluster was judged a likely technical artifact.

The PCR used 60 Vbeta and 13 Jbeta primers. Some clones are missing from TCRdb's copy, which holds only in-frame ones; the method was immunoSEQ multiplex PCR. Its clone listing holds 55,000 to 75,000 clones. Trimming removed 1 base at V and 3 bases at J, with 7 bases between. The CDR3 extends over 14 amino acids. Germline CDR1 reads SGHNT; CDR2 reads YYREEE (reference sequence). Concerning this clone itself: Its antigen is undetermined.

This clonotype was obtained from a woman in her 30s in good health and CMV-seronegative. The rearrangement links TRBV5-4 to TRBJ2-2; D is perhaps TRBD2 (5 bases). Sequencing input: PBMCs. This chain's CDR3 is CASSLRGHTGELFF. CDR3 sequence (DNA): TGTGCCAGCAGCTTGCGAGGGCACACCGGGGAGCTGTTTTTT.